This TCR beta chain was recorded in a study of identical twins. A universal primer site arose from template switching, and cDNA bore unique molecular identifiers. From the 5' RACE reads, TCRdb called clonotypes with MiXCR, one entry per CDR3 protein. The table lists 450,000 or so distinct CDR3 sequences, 12% to 15% of them singletons. Germline lookup yields CDR1 LNHNV and CDR2 YYDKDF (reference sequence). CDR3 length equals 15 residues. V was clipped by 5 bases and J by 3 bases, with 14 bases between them. A further study also used this sample, focusing on yellow fever vaccine responses in identical twins.

Sequencing was done on a sample of CD4+ T cells sorted from blood. The chain joins TRBV15 to TRBJ1-5, with D possibly matching TRBD1 (6 bases). The TCR comes from a woman aged 18-29 years in good health. The CDR3 bases are TGTGCCACCAGCCGCGGAAGGGGGTTCAATCAGCCCCAGCATTTT. This translates into CATSRGRGFNQPQHF.